Presented here are 26 T cell receptor beta chains from one specimen sequenced in a study of cytomegalovirus exposure and HLA in healthy donors. Amplification used 60 Vbeta primers and 13 Jbeta primers. The assay was immunoSEQ multiplex PCR, and TCRdb's table has in-frame clones only and misses some. Of roughly 120,000 clones listed, roughly 15% are singletons. The specimen was PBMCs. Receptors were obtained from a young woman in good health and CMV-seronegative.

The chain recombines TRBV10-2 with TRBJ1-1; D is perhaps TRBD1 (6 bases). Germline loops: CDR1 WSHSY, CDR2 SAAADI. CDR3 length equals 15 residues. Trimming shortened V by 2 bases and J by 0 bases, and 10 bases separated the two germline ends. This CDR3 is CASSEVGALNTEAFF. The CDR3 nucleotides read TGCGCCAGCAGTGAGGTGGGGGCGTTGAACACTGAAGCTTTCTTT.

The gene calls are TRBV7-9 and TRBJ2-1; the match to TRBD2 covers 7 bases. The V gene's germline CDR1 is SEHNR and CDR2 FQNEAQ (reference sequence). J lost 5 bases, V lost 6 bases, and 16 bases had no gene match. The CDR3 is 17 residues long. CDR3 region: CASRSRSVGGRHNEQFF. In nucleotides, the CDR3 is TGTGCCAGCAGATCCCGGTCGGTGGGAGGGAGGCACAATGAGCAGTTCTTC.

This chain connects TRBV7-9 to TRBJ1-4; no reliable D call. The length of the CDR3 is 14 residues. Trimming removed 2 bases from V and 4 bases from J, with 8 bases in between. Germline loops: CDR1 SEHNR, CDR2 FQNEAQ (reference sequence). CDR3 sequence reads: CASSLPGLNEKLFF. CDR3 in DNA: TGTGCCAGCAGCTTACCAGGCCTTAATGAAAAACTGTTTTTT.

This clone was counted between two and nine times. J is TRBJ1-2 and V is TRBV9, with D possibly being TRBD1 (6 bases). V was trimmed by 1 base and J by 4 bases, leaving 11 bases between them. Looked up from germline, CDR1 is SGDLS and CDR2 is YYNGEE. The CDR3 extends over 14 amino acids. The CDR3 loop reads CASSVQGRSYGYTF. The CDR3 region has the DNA TGTGCCAGCAGCGTACAGGGGCGAAGCTATGGCTACACCTTC.

This clone has just a few counts. The chain employs TRBV5-1 and TRBJ2-1, with D uncertain. V was clipped by 0 bases and J by 5 bases, with 18 bases between them. This CDR3 is 17 amino acids long. Germline V gene sequence: CDR1 SGHRS, CDR2 YFSETQ. CDR3 loop: CASSLAALDPINNEQFF. The CDR3 DNA sequence: TGCGCCAGCAGCTTGGCAGCGTTGGATCCCATCAACAATGAGCAGTTCTTC.

V usage is TRBV7-8 and J usage is TRBJ1-2; the D gene is possibly TRBD1 (5 bases). V lost 7 bases and J lost 2, with 11 bases in between. Germline V gene sequence: CDR1 SGHVS, CDR2 FQNEAQ. The CDR3 extends over 13 amino acids. CDR3 residues: CASTWGDNYGYTF. CDR3 bases: TGTGCCAGCACCTGGGGGGACAACTATGGCTACACCTTC.

The sample holds a few counts of this clone. The chain employs TRBV5-1 and TRBJ2-3, with a possible D match to TRBD1 (6 bases). Germline CDR1 is SGHRS and CDR2 is YFSETQ. The V gene lost 2 bases and the J gene lost 4 bases, with 11 bases spanning the gap. The CDR3 loop spans 14 amino acids. The CDR3 coding sequence is TGCGCCAGCAGCTTACCAGGGGATGCAGATACGCAGTATTTT. Translated: CASSLPGDADTQYF.

This clone came up a few times. The chain has TRBV9 and TRBJ1-1; a weak D match, TRBD1 (6 bases). Deletions cut 5 bases from V and 1 base from J, with 15 bases between. Germline V CDR1 and CDR2: SGDLS, YYNGEE. The CDR3 is 15 residues long. This CDR3 reads CASSTTGSTNTEAFF. CDR3 DNA: TGTGCCAGCAGTACTACAGGGTCAACGAACACTGAAGCTTTCTTT.

The rearrangement uses TRBV7-2 and TRBJ1-6; TRBD1 might be the D (5 bases). The germline V and J ends were trimmed by 7 bases and 11 bases, with 21 bases remaining between them. From germline, CDR1 is SGHTA and CDR2 FQGNSA. CDR3 size: 15 residues. In nucleotides, the CDR3 is TGTGCCAGCAACCCCTTGGGAGGGGCTGGGGCACCCCTCCACTTT. Translated, it gives CASNPLGGAGAPLHF.

In this sample, this clone turned up a few times. In DNA, the CDR3 is TGTGCCAGCAGCTTAGTAATGAACACTGAAGCTTTCTTT. Amino acid sequence: CASSLVMNTEAFF. The V call is TRBV6-5, the J call TRBJ1-1; no reliable D call. CDR1 MNHEY and CDR2 SVGAGI come from the germline V gene. V lost 6 bases, J lost 0 bases, and 8 bases lay in between. The CDR3 is 13 residues long.

This sequence joins TRBV19 and TRBJ2-1, with D unclear. The germline CDR1 and CDR2 sequences are LNHDA and SQIVND (reference sequence). V was pared by 0 bases and J by 4 bases, with 19 bases between. The CDR3 is 18 amino acids. The CDR3 bases are TGTGCCAGTAGTATAGATCACTCCACCGGGTATTCTTACAATGAGCAGTTCTTC. The encoded protein is CASSIDHSTGYSYNEQFF.

This clone was counted a few times. The chain is built from TRBV5-1 and TRBJ2-5; D perhaps matches TRBD2 (6 bases). The germline V gene has CDR1 SGHRS and CDR2 YFSETQ. V was shortened by 2 bases and J by 3 bases, with 8 bases between the two germline ends. CDR3 length: 13 amino acids. This chain's CDR3 is CASSFGGEETQYF. For the CDR3, the DNA is TGCGCCAGCAGCTTCGGAGGGGAAGAGACCCAGTACTTC.

This clone has only a few counts. CDR3 residues: CASSLSSNEQFF. The CDR3 DNA sequence: TGTGCCAGCAGCTTGAGTAGCAATGAGCAGTTCTTC. The rearrangement uses TRBV5-5 and TRBJ2-1; D is unclear. From germline, CDR1 is SGHKS and CDR2 YYEKEE (reference sequence). The CDR3 sequence is 12 residues long. Trimming took off 1 base at V and 6 bases at J, with 5 bases between the two ends.

The V gene is TRBV2, the J gene TRBJ2-1, with D tentatively TRBD1 (5 bases). Germline values: CDR1 SNHLY, CDR2 FYNNEI. This CDR3 is built from 11 residues. V was cut by 7 bases and J by 6 bases, with 7 bases left in between. The CDR3 DNA sequence: TGTGCCAGCATTCAGGGCAATGAGCAGTTCTTC. It encodes CASIQGNEQFF.

A few counts support this clone. The chain joins TRBV4-2 to TRBJ1-2; perhaps TRBD1 as D (6 bases). Germline assignment: CDR1 LGHNA and CDR2 YNFKEQ. V lost 3 bases to trimming and J lost 3 bases, with 14 bases between them. The CDR3 is made up of 15 amino acids. The CDR3 DNA sequence: TGTGCCAGCAGCCAGGCGACGGGGGGGCACTATGGCTACACCTTC. Its translation is CASSQATGGHYGYTF.

This clone was observed a few times. J is TRBJ2-7 and V is TRBV5-1; 7 nucleotides line up with TRBD1. Germline V gene lookup returns CDR1 SGHRS and CDR2 YFSETQ. This CDR3 spans 13 amino acids. The V segment lost 4 bases and the J segment 6 bases; nucleotides outside the gene matches: 7. Written as DNA, the CDR3 is TGCGCCAGCAGCCTGACAGGGTTTGGCGAGCAGTACTTC. As protein: CASSLTGFGEQYF.

The chain joins TRBV2 to TRBJ2-2; D might be TRBD2 (6 bases). CDR1 is SNHLY and CDR2 is FYNNEI in the germline V gene. V lost 6 bases, J lost 7 bases, and 21 bases lay in between. The CDR3 totals 16 residues. In nucleotides, the CDR3 is TGTGCCAGCAGCGACCCCCGGAGGGCCTCCGTCGGGGAGCTGTTTTTT. Protein product: CASSDPRRASVGELFF.

This clone was detected only a few times. This chain links TRBV6-1 with TRBJ2-7; the D is unclear. Trimming removed 2 bases from V and 3 bases from J, with 11 bases in between. This CDR3 has 14 amino acids. CDR1 is MNHNS and CDR2 is SASEGT in the germline V gene. The CDR3 nucleotides are TGTGCCAGCAGTGAAACAGACCTTGGCTACGAGCAGTACTTC. Protein product: CASSETDLGYEQYF.

There are a few counts of this clone. The CDR3 nucleotides read TGCGCCAGCAGCTTGCAGACAGGCCCCTACGAGCAGTACTTC. It encodes CASSLQTGPYEQYF. The chain links TRBV5-1 to TRBJ2-7; maybe TRBD1 (6 bases). This CDR3 comprises 14 residues. Germline V gene sequence: CDR1 SGHRS, CDR2 YFSETQ. With 1 base removed from V and 2 bases from J, the gap between germline ends came to 10 bases.

This clone has only a few counts. CDR3 nucleotides: TGTGCCAGCAGCAAAAGACAGGGCAAAAGACGAACCTCCTACAATGAGCAGTTCTTC. Protein sequence: CASSKRQGKRRTSYNEQFF. The rearrangement uses TRBV21-1 and TRBJ2-1; TRBD1, as called in the table, went unchecked against the DNA. TRBV21-1 is a known pseudogene. The CDR3 has 19 amino acids.

The gene calls are TRBV30 and TRBJ2-1; 12 nucleotides line up with TRBD2. This CDR3 has 15 amino acids. Germline assignment: CDR1 GTSNPN and CDR2 SVGIG (reference sequence). Unmatched junction bases numbered 1, after V lost 1 base and J lost 3 bases. CDR3 nucleotides: TGTGCCTGGAGTGGGACTAGCGGGATCTACAATGAGCAGTTCTTC. This sequence encodes CAWSGTSGIYNEQFF.

This clone was detected a few times. The rearrangement uses TRBV28 and TRBJ2-1; D is possibly TRBD1 (6 bases). Trimming removed 2 bases from V and 2 bases from J, with 10 bases in between. The CDR3 runs 15 residues. Germline lookup yields CDR1 MDHEN and CDR2 SYDVKM. This CDR3 is CASSLQGFPYNEQFF. The DNA of the CDR3 is TGTGCCAGCAGTTTACAGGGGTTCCCCTACAATGAGCAGTTCTTC.

The chain is built from TRBV30 and TRBJ1-3; 7 bases map to TRBD1. V was clipped by 2 bases and J by 1 base; unmatched bases: 5. Germline assignment: CDR1 GTSNPN and CDR2 SVGIG (reference sequence). The CDR3 runs 15 residues. The CDR3 loop is CAWSRTGASGNTIYF. The DNA of the CDR3 is TGTGCCTGGAGTCGAACAGGGGCTTCTGGAAACACCATATATTTT. Looking up the rest from reference TRBV30 and TRBJ1-3 gives the full variable domain: SQTIHQWPATLVQPVGSPLSLECTVEGTSNPNLYWYRQAAGRGLQLLFYSVGIGQISSEVPQNLSASRPQDRQFILSSKKLLLSDSGFYLCAWSRTGASGNTIYFGEGSWLTVV.

This sequence joins TRBV10-3 and TRBJ2-2, with TRBD1 identical over 9 bases. The junction had 13 bases not matched to a gene; V was cut back by 7 bases and J by 1 base. Germline lookup yields CDR1 ENHRY and CDR2 SYGVKD. The CDR3 loop spans 18 amino acids. CDR3 loop: CAINGQGPGMMNTGELFF. CDR3 in DNA: TGTGCCATCAATGGACAGGGGCCAGGCATGATGAACACCGGGGAGCTGTTTTTT.

V is TRBV6-1 and J is TRBJ2-7, with TRBD1 matching 7 bases. V was clipped by 6 bases and J by 5 bases; unmatched bases: 4. There are 12 residues in the CDR3. Germline CDR1 reads MNHNS; CDR2 reads SASEGT. This chain's CDR3 is CASRYRGDEQYF. CDR3 DNA sequence: TGTGCCAGCAGGTACAGGGGCGACGAGCAGTACTTC.

The chain carries TRBV5-6 and TRBJ2-6, with 8 nucleotides matching TRBD1. Germline V lookup: CDR1 SGHDT, CDR2 YYEEEE. The junction had 4 bases not matched to a gene; V was cut back by 1 base and J by 4 bases. The CDR3 sequence is 16 residues long. The CDR3 DNA reads as TGTGCCAGCAGCTTGCGTCAGGGGGCCGGGGCCAACGTCCTGACTTTC. This translates into CASSLRQGAGANVLTF.